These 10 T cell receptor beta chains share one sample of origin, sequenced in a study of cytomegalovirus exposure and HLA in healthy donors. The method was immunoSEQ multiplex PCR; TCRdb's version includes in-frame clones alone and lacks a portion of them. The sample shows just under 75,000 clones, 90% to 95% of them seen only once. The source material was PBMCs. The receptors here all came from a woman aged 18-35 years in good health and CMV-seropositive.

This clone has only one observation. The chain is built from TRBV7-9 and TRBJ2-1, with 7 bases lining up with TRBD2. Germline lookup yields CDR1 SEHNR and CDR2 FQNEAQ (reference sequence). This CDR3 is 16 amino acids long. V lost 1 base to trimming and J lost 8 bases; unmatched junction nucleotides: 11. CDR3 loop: CASSLGWSGVGHEQFF. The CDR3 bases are TGTGCCAGCAGCTTAGGATGGAGCGGGGTGGGGCATGAGCAGTTCTTC.

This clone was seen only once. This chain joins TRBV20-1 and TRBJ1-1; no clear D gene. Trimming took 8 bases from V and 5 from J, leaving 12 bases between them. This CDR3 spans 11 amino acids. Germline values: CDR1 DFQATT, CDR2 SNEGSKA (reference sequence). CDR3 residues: CSTASGTEAFF. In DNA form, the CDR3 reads TGCAGTACCGCGTCGGGGACTGAAGCTTTCTTT.

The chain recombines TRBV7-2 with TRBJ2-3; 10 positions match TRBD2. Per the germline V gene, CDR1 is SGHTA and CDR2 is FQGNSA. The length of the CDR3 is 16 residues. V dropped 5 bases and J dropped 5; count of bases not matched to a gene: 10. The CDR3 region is CASSPERLAGVDTQYF. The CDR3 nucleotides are TGTGCCAGCAGCCCCGAGCGGCTAGCGGGAGTAGATACGCAGTATTTT.

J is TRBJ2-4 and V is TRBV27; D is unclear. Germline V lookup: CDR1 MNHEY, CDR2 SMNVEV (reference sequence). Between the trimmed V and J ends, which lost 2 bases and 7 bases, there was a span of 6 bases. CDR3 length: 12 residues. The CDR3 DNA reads TGTGCCAGCAGTTTAGGTCGGAACATTCAGTACTTC. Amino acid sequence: CASSLGRNIQYF.

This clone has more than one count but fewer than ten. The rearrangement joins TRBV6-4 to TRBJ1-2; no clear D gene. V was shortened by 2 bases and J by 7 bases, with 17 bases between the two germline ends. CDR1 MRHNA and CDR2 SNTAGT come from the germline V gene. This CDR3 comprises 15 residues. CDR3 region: CASSDGEVGASGYTF. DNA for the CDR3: TGTGCCAGCAGTGACGGGGAGGTGGGTGCCTCTGGCTACACCTTC.

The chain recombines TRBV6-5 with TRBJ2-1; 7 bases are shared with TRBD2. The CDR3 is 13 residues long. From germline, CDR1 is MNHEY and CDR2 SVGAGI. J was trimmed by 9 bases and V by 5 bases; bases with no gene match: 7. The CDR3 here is CASSRGREGEQFF. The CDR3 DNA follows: TGTGCCAGCAGTCGGGGCAGGGAGGGTGAGCAGTTCTTC.

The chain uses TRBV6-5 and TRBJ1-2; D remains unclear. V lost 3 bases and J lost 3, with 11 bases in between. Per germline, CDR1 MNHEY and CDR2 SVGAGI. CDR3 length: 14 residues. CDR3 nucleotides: TGTGCCAGCAGTTATGACGGCGGAGACTATGGCTACACCTTC. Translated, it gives CASSYDGGDYGYTF.

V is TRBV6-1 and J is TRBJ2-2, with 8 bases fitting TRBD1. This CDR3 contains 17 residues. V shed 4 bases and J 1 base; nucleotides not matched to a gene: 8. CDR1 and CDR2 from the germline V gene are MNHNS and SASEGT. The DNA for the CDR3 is TGTGCCAGCAGTGGAACCAGGGGGCGCGGGAACACCGGGGAGCTGTTTTTT. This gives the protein CASSGTRGRGNTGELFF.

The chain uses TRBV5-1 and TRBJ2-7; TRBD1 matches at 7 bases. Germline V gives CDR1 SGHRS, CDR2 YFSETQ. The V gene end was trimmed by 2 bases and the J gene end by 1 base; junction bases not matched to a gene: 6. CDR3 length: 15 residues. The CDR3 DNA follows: TGCGCCAGCAGCTTAAGGGGGCCCCTATCCTACGAGCAGTACTTC. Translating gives CASSLRGPLSYEQYF.

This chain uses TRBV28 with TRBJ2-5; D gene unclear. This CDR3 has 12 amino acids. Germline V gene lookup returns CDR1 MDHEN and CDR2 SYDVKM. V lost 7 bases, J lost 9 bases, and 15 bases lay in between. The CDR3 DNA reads TGTGCCAGCAATTCCCACCATGAGGCCCAGTACTTC. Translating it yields CASNSHHEAQYF. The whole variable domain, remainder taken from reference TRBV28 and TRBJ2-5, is DVKVTQSSRYLVKRTGEKVFLECVQDMDHENMFWYRQDPGLGLRLIYFSYDVKMKEKGDIPEGYSVSREKKERFSLILESASTNQTSMYLCASNSHHEAQYFGPGTRLLVL.